The 25 T cell receptor beta chains presented below share a single source sample, sequenced in a study of T cell responses to AZD1222 COVID-19 vaccine. Profiling relied on immunoSEQ multiplex PCR, and the TCRdb table lists in-frame clones only, not all of them. This table holds some 120,000 clones, 80% to 85% found once. The source was peripheral blood, collected on day 0 of AZD1222 vaccination. The receptor source for this set is an adult in good health.

The chain combines TRBV6-5 with TRBJ2-7, with D hard to call. Germline V gene data show CDR1 as MNHEY and CDR2 as SVGAGI. The CDR3 spans 13 residues. V gave up 8 bases and J gave up 5 bases, with 16 bases separating them. CDR3: CASGSPSQNEQYF. The DNA for the CDR3 is TGTGCCAGCGGATCACCTTCACAGAACGAGCAGTACTTC.

The rearrangement uses TRBV5-1 and TRBJ2-7, with D tentatively TRBD1 (6 bases). CDR1 SGHRS and CDR2 YFSETQ come from the germline V gene. This CDR3 has 15 residues. The V end lost 5 bases, the J end lost 3 bases, and 18 bases lay between the germline ends. This CDR3 is CASRLRGFQHYEQYF. The CDR3 region has the DNA TGCGCCAGCAGGCTCAGGGGATTCCAACACTACGAGCAGTACTTC.

The CDR3 DNA reads as TGTGCCACCGGGACAGATCATACGCAGTATTTT. Amino acids: CATGTDHTQYF. The chain employs TRBV24-1 and TRBJ2-3; 7 bases match TRBD1. This CDR3 has 11 amino acids. V shed 9 bases, J shed 7 bases, and the junction held 3 bases outside the gene matches. Germline CDR1 KGHDR, CDR2 SFDVKD.

J is TRBJ1-2 and V is TRBV3-1 (or the pseudogene TRBV3-2), with 9 bases matching TRBD1. V was pared by 3 bases and J by 8 bases, with 10 bases of the junction left unmatched. Germline V gives CDR1 LGHDT, CDR2 YNNKEL (reference sequence). The CDR3 contains 15 residues. This chain's CDR3 is CASSQAGQGGSGYTF. The CDR3 DNA is TGTGCCAGCAGCCAGGCGGGACAGGGTGGAAGCGGCTACACCTTC.

The chain carries TRBV11-3 and TRBJ1-2, with unresolved D. The V end lost 1 base, the J end lost 6 bases, and 15 bases lay between the germline ends. The CDR3 runs to 15 residues. Germline V gene sequence: CDR1 SGHNT, CDR2 YENEEA. The CDR3 region is CASSLVPGSRDGYTF. For the CDR3, the DNA is TGTGCCAGCAGCTTAGTTCCGGGGAGTAGAGATGGCTACACCTTC.

The J gene is TRBJ1-2, the V gene TRBV15, with a tentative D call TRBD1 (6 bases). Trimming removed 5 bases from V and 7 bases from J, with 14 bases in between. The length of the CDR3 is 13 residues. Germline V gene lookup returns CDR1 LNHNV and CDR2 YYDKDF (reference sequence). CDR3: CATSPPQGRGYTF. The CDR3 DNA follows: TGTGCCACCAGCCCACCACAGGGACGTGGCTACACCTTC.

The rearrangement uses TRBV7-8 and TRBJ2-3; D call uncertain. V lost 3 bases and J lost 0, with 13 bases in between. The germline V gene encodes CDR1 SGHVS and CDR2 FQNEAQ. The CDR3 has 16 residues. The CDR3 DNA sequence: TGTGCCAGCAGCTTGGGTTCATCTACTAGCACAGATACGCAGTATTTT. Translating it yields CASSLGSSTSTDTQYF.

V gene TRBV18 combines with J gene TRBJ2-4, with D possibly matching TRBD1 (6 bases). In germline, CDR1 is KGHSH, CDR2 LQKENI. The CDR3 runs to 18 residues. V was trimmed by 4 bases and J by 10 bases, leaving 29 bases between them. CDR3 region: CASSRAEGRPGTRGIQYF. CDR3 DNA sequence: TGTGCCAGCTCACGGGCGGAAGGGCGACCGGGGACGAGGGGGATTCAGTACTTC. The complete variable domain, with remaining parts taken from reference TRBV18 and TRBJ2-4, reads NAGVMQNPRHLVRRRGQEARLRCSPMKGHSHVYWYRQLPEEGLKFMVYLQKENIIDESGMPKERFSAEFPKEGPSILRIQQVVRGDSAAYFCASSRAEGRPGTRGIQYFGAGTRLSVL.

This rearrangement joins TRBV15 to TRBJ2-4; 12 nucleotides agree with TRBD1. Germline assignment: CDR1 LNHNV and CDR2 YYDKDF (reference sequence). J gave up 3 bases and V 7 bases, and 10 bases lay outside the gene matches. The CDR3 is 17 residues long. The CDR3 loop is CATTGQGAVMGKNIQYF. DNA of the CDR3: TGTGCCACCACGGGACAGGGGGCTGTCATGGGCAAAAACATTCAGTACTTC.

The gene calls are TRBV18 and TRBJ2-3; D gene ambiguous. CDR1 is KGHSH and CDR2 is LQKENI in the germline V gene. This CDR3 is built from 15 residues. Trimming pared 6 bases from V and 4 bases from J, leaving 17 bases between. The CDR3 loop reads CASSTYKGSADTQYF. For the CDR3, the DNA is TGTGCCAGCTCTACTTACAAGGGATCGGCAGATACGCAGTATTTT.

The chain has TRBV11-1 and TRBJ2-7, with unresolved D. The length of the CDR3 is 13 residues. Germline V gene data show CDR1 as SGHAT and CDR2 as FQDESV (reference sequence). With 4 bases removed from V and 2 bases from J, the gap between germline ends came to 9 bases. For the CDR3, the DNA is TGTGCCAGCAGCTACCAAGCAACCTACGAGCAGTACTTC. The encoded protein is CASSYQATYEQYF. The complete variable domain, with remaining parts taken from reference TRBV11-1 and TRBJ2-7, reads EAEVAQSPRYKITEKSQAVAFWCDPISGHATLYWYRQILGQGPELLVQFQDESVVDDSQLPKDRFSAERLKGVDSTLKIQPAELGDSAMYLCASSYQATYEQYFGPGTRLTVT.

V is TRBV18 and J is TRBJ1-5; 7 bases map to TRBD1. This CDR3 spans 15 amino acids. Germline V gene sequence: CDR1 KGHSH, CDR2 LQKENI. V shed 3 bases and J 2 bases; nucleotides not matched to a gene: 4. As DNA, the CDR3 is TGTGCCAGCTCACCCAAGGGGGCAGGCAATCAGCCCCAGCATTTT. Amino acids: CASSPKGAGNQPQHF.

V and J are TRBV9 and TRBJ2-5; 12 positions match TRBD2. CDR1 is SGDLS and CDR2 is YYNGEE in the germline V gene. Trimming removed 3 bases from V and 4 bases from J; junction bases left unmatched: 10. The CDR3 consists of 17 residues. CDR3 nucleotides: TGTGCCAGCAGCGGACTAGCGGGAGCTCATGGTCCAGAGACCCAGTACTTC. Protein product: CASSGLAGAHGPETQYF. Drawing the rest from reference TRBV9 and TRBJ2-5, the complete variable domain is DSGVTQTPKHLITATGQRVTLRCSPRSGDLSVYWYQQSLDQGLQFLIQYYNGEERAKGNILERFSAQQFPDLHSELNLSSLELGDSALYFCASSGLAGAHGPETQYFGPGTRLLVL.

The V call is TRBV10-2, the J call TRBJ1-6; D gene ambiguous. The CDR3 totals 13 residues. V was clipped by 0 bases and J by 8 bases, with 5 bases between them. Germline CDR1 and CDR2: WSHSY and SAAADI. The CDR3 nucleotides read TGCGCCAGCAGTGAGTCTGTTTATTCACCCCTCCACTTT. Protein product: CASSESVYSPLHF.

This clone was detected a few times. The gene calls are TRBV19 and TRBJ1-2; a possible D gene is TRBD1 (5 bases). Trimming took off 4 bases at V and 6 bases at J, with 15 bases between the two ends. Per the germline V gene, CDR1 is LNHDA and CDR2 is SQIVND (reference sequence). This CDR3 region has 14 residues. CDR3 protein: CASSTGQRGNGYTF. The DNA for the CDR3 is TGTGCCAGTAGTACCGGACAACGGGGAAATGGCTACACCTTC.

The gene calls are TRBV28 and TRBJ1-2; 7 bases are shared with TRBD1. After removal of 5 bases from V and 2 bases from J, the junction contained 5 bases not matched to a gene. Germline-derived CDR1 and CDR2 are MDHEN and SYDVKM. The CDR3 totals 14 residues. The CDR3 nucleotides are TGTGCCAGCAGTCCGGGACAGAGGAACTATGGCTACACCTTC. Its protein is CASSPGQRNYGYTF.

This sequence joins TRBV24-1 and TRBJ2-5; tentatively, D is TRBD2 (6 bases). Trimming took 11 bases from V and 5 from J, leaving 23 bases between them. The CDR3 sequence is 15 residues long. The germline gives CDR1 KGHDR, CDR2 SFDVKD. Here the CDR3 DNA reads TGTGCCAGATCGTACCGGCCCGCGGGGAAGGAGACCCAGTACTTC. This gives the protein CARSYRPAGKETQYF.

This chain links TRBV11-2 with TRBJ2-2; D not certain. V was cut by 1 base and J by 0 bases, with 9 bases left in between. The CDR3 extends over 16 amino acids. Looked up from germline, CDR1 is SGHAT and CDR2 is FQNNGV. The CDR3 is CASSLGTSTNTGELFF. CDR3 in DNA: TGTGCCAGCAGCTTAGGTACCTCAACGAACACCGGGGAGCTGTTTTTT.

V and J are TRBV10-3 and TRBJ2-2; TRBD2 aligns across 8 bases. The CDR3 extends over 16 amino acids. Germline-derived CDR1 and CDR2 are ENHRY and SYGVKD. CDR3 in amino acids: CAILLAEKRNTGELFF. The CDR3 DNA reads as TGTGCTATCCTACTAGCGGAGAAAAGAAACACCGGGGAGCTGTTTTTT.

The V and J genes are TRBV27 and TRBJ1-1; D uncertain. This CDR3 comprises 14 residues. CDR1 and CDR2 from the germline V gene are MNHEY and SMNVEV (reference sequence). Trimming left V 5 bases short and J 1 base short, with 11 bases between. CDR3 sequence (DNA): TGTGCCAGCAGTCCCCCCGGAGGGAACACTGAAGCTTTCTTT. It encodes CASSPPGGNTEAFF.

V usage is TRBV27 and J usage is TRBJ2-1; possibly TRBD2 for D (6 bases). Germline loops: CDR1 MNHEY, CDR2 SMNVEV (reference sequence). CDR3 length: 15 amino acids. The V and J ends lost 6 bases and 1 base respectively, with 13 bases between them. The CDR3 coding sequence is TGTGCCAGCAGCCGGAGCGGGTTATCCTACAATGAGCAGTTCTTC. Its translation is CASSRSGLSYNEQFF.

The chain carries TRBV7-2 and TRBJ2-7, with TRBD2 identical over 7 bases. The CDR3 is 15 residues long. With 1 base clipped from V and 0 bases from J, the junction kept 3 bases outside the gene matches. Looked up from germline, CDR1 is SGHTA and CDR2 is FQGNSA. CDR3 region: CASSLGGGRSYEQYF. The CDR3 DNA sequence: TGTGCCAGCAGCTTAGGCGGGGGTCGCTCCTACGAGCAGTACTTC.

This clone was seen just once. J is TRBJ1-6 and V is TRBV5-1; no firm D call. The length of the CDR3 is 15 residues. The germline gives CDR1 SGHRS, CDR2 YFSETQ. The V end was cut by 4 bases, the J end by 7 bases, with 15 bases between. CDR3 protein: CASSETELQNSPLHF. CDR3 bases: TGCGCCAGCAGCGAGACTGAACTACAGAATTCACCCCTCCACTTT.

The rearrangement joins TRBV11-2 to TRBJ2-7; TRBD2 matches at 9 bases. V gave up 5 bases and J gave up 3 bases; unmatched junction bases: 8. The germline V gene encodes CDR1 SGHAT and CDR2 FQNNGV. The length of the CDR3 is 15 residues. The CDR3 bases are TGTGCCAGCAGCGGGGGGGCTAGCGGGATCTACGAGCAGTACTTC. This encodes CASSGGASGIYEQYF.

The chain uses TRBV27 and TRBJ2-7, with D perhaps matching TRBD2 (6 bases). Trimming removed 4 bases from V and 5 bases from J, with 15 bases in between. The CDR3 runs 14 residues. CDR1 and CDR2 from the germline V gene are MNHEY and SMNVEV (reference sequence). The CDR3 DNA reads as TGTGCCAGCAGTTCCCAGGACGGGAGAGACGAGCAGTACTTC. It encodes CASSSQDGRDEQYF.